This TCR beta chain was obtained from a study of blood T cell repertoires in COVID-19. Germline V lookup: CDR1 SNHLY, CDR2 FYNNEI. CDR3 size: 14 residues. The V and J ends lost 6 bases and 9 bases, in that order; junction bases with no gene match: 2. Generated by immunoSEQ multiplex PCR, the TCRdb table keeps only in-frame clones and is missing some. The data hold about 140,000 clones, with about 76% observed a single time. The TCR originated in a man at least 80 years old with acute or convalescent COVID-19. Material for sequencing was peripheral blood. The V gene is TRBV2, the J gene TRBJ2-1; 16 bases fit TRBD2. The CDR3 is CASRGLAGGVEQFF. CDR3 nucleotide sequence: TGTGCCAGCAGGGGACTAGCGGGGGGGGTTGAGCAGTTCTTC.